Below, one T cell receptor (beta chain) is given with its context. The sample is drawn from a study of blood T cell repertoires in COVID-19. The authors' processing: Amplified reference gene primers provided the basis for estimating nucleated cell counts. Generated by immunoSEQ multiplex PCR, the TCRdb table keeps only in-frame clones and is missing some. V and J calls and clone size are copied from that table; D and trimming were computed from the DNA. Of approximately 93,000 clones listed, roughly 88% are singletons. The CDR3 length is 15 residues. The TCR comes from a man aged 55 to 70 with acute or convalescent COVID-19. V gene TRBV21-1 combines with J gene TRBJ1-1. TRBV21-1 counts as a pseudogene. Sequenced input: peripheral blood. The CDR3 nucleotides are TGTGCCAGCAGCAAAGCTGAGGGAGCCAACACTGAAGCTTTCTTT. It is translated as CASSKAEGANTEAFF.